This T cell receptor (beta chain) was profiled in a study of circulating CD8 cells and anti-PD-1 response in melanoma. On the study more broadly: About 50% of the 13 melanoma patients received first-line anti-PD-1 therapy. Response groups: complete/partial responders versus stable/progressive non-responders. Study observations and caveats: PD-1 and DPOS subsets showed similar, higher clonality than DNEG. Subset repertoires were largely private at M1, with under 7% shared.

By frequency in the sample, this clonotype is medium-sized. Its antigen is as yet unknown. TCR libraries were prepared from approximately 15 ng of total RNA with the QIAseq Immune Repertoire TCR panel. A single record per CDR3 protein comes from TCRdb applying MiXCR to the reads. The sample records 400 to 450 distinct CDR3 sequences, about 7.9% being singletons. The CDR3 runs 11 residues. Trimming removed 4 bases from V and 5 bases from J, with 8 bases in between. Germline loops: CDR1 SQVTM, CDR2 ANQGSEA. From live CD3+CD8+TCRalphabeta+ cells, four PD-1 and/or TIGIT subsets were sorted. The source material was CD8+ T cells from PBMCs, sampled at baseline or after one month of anti-PD-1 therapy (not recorded which). The V call is TRBV29-1, the J call TRBJ1-1; D perhaps matches TRBD1 (5 bases). This sequence was found in a human donor with melanoma. DNA of the CDR3: TGCAGCGTTGTGGGGGGTACTGAAGCTTTCTTT. It encodes CSVVGGTEAFF. The complete variable domain, with remaining parts taken from reference TRBV29-1 and TRBJ1-1, reads SAVISQKPSRDICQRGTSLTIQCQVDSQVTMMFWYRQQPGQSLTLIATANQGSEATYESGFVIDKFPISRPNLTFSTLTVSNMSPEDSSIYLCSVVGGTEAFFGQGTRLTVV.